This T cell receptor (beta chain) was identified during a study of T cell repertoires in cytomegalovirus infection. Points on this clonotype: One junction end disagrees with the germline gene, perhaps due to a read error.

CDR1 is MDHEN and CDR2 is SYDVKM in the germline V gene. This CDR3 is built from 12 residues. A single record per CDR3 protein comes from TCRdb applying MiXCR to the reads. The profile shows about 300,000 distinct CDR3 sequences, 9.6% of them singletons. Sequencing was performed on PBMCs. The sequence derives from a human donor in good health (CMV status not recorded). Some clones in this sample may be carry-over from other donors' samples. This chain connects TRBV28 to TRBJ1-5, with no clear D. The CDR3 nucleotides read TGTGCCAGCGGGGTAGAAGATCAGCACCAGCATTTT. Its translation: CASGVEDQHQHF. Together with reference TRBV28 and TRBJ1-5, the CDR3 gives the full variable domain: DVKVTQSSRYLVKRTGEKVFLECVQDMDHENMFWYRQDPGLGLRLIYFSYDVKMKEKGDIPEGYSVSREKKERFSLILESASTNQTSMYLCASGVEDQHQHFGDGTRLSIL.